The source of this TCR beta chain is a study of blood T cell repertoires in COVID-19. Study-level information: Some COVID-19 samples were acute and others convalescent; all came from the United States, Italy and Spain.

V lost 6 bases and J lost 3, with 9 bases in between. This CDR3 is built from 12 residues. Germline-derived CDR1 and CDR2 are SGHVS and FQNEAQ. Authors' processing steps: It was from reference gene primer amplification that nucleated cell counts were estimated. The assay was immunoSEQ multiplex PCR, and TCRdb's table has in-frame clones only and misses some. V and J calls and clone size follow that table, whereas D and trimming were derived from the DNA. This table has roughly 140,000 clones, over 75% appearing once. Sequencing input: peripheral blood. This clonotype originated in a man aged 70 or older with acute or convalescent COVID-19. The gene calls are TRBV7-8 and TRBJ2-7; no definite D call. The CDR3 loop is CASRGRDYEQYF. The DNA for the CDR3 is TGTGCCAGCAGGGGCAGAGACTACGAGCAGTACTTC. Drawing the rest from reference TRBV7-8 and TRBJ2-7, the complete variable domain is GAGVSQSPRYKVAKRGQDVALRCDPISGHVSLFWYQQALGQGPEFLTYFQNEAQLDKSGLPSDRFFAERPEGSVSTLKIQRTQQEDSAVYLCASRGRDYEQYFGPGTRLTVT.